A single sample is the source of the 21 T cell receptor beta chains below, sequenced in a study of T cell repertoires in breast cancer. A second nested PCR with blocking oligonucleotides suppressed unpaired genes. TCRdb recomputed calls from the emulsion pairing reads with MiXCR, one row per CDR3 protein. The sample shows about 4,000 distinct CDR3 sequences, approximately 36% of them seen only once. Primers covering all TCR V genes were used in emulsion RT-PCR on CD8+ T cells. Specimen: CD8+ T cells. Receptors were obtained from a pool of human donors with breast cancer or a healthy control (not recorded which).

This chain links TRBV15 with TRBJ2-5; tentatively, D is TRBD1 (6 bases). V was trimmed by 0 bases and J by 3 bases, leaving 8 bases between them. In germline, CDR1 is LNHNV, CDR2 YYDKDF (reference sequence). The CDR3 consists of 14 residues. CDR3 loop: CATSRDWTEETQYF. CDR3 nucleotides: TGTGCCACCAGCAGAGATTGGACAGAAGAGACCCAGTACTTC.

Only a few counts were recorded for this clonotype. The V gene is TRBV7-3, the J gene TRBJ2-3; D is possibly TRBD2 (7 bases). V lost 5 bases and J 3 bases, leaving 12 bases between the germline ends. The CDR3 totals 14 residues. Germline V gene lookup returns CDR1 SGHTA and CDR2 FQGTGA. The CDR3 nucleotides read TGTGCCAGCAGCGCAAGGGGGGGGACAGATACGCAGTATTTT. Residues: CASSARGGTDTQYF. Filled out from reference TRBV7-3 and TRBJ2-3, the complete variable domain reads GAGVSQTPSNKVTEKGKYVELRCDPISGHTALYWYRQSLGQGPEFLIYFQGTGAADDSGLPNDRFFAVRPEGSVSTLKIQRTERGDSAVYLCASSARGGTDTQYFGPGTRLTVL.

For this clonotype: A much larger clone differs by one base, so this may be a read error. The chain has TRBV29-1 and TRBJ2-1, with a weak D call TRBD2 (5 bases). CDR1 and CDR2 from the germline V gene are SQVTM and ANQGSEA. Trimming removed 6 bases from V and 9 bases from J, with 24 bases in between. This CDR3 contains 15 residues. The CDR3 DNA reads as TGCAGCGTCGGTGGGTTTCTAGCTGTGATCGGTGAGCAGTTCTTC. The encoded protein is CSVGGFLAVIGEQFF.

The genes are TRBV4-2 and TRBJ2-4, with 9 nucleotides matching TRBD1. The ends lost 0 bases at V and 5 bases at J; junction bases unmatched: 2. CDR3 length: 15 residues. CDR1 and CDR2 (germline): LGHNA, YNFKEQ. The CDR3 nucleotides are TGTGCCAGCAGCCAAGATCGACAGGGGGAAAACATTCAGTACTTC. Amino acids: CASSQDRQGENIQYF.

This clonotype has ten or more counts. The rearrangement links TRBV2 to TRBJ1-5; D is uncertain. The CDR3 spans 13 residues. Deletions cut 4 bases from V and 3 bases from J, with 7 bases between. Germline V CDR1 and CDR2: SNHLY, FYNNEI. CDR3 DNA: TGTGCCAGCAGTGTAGGTCCCAATCAGCCCCAGCATTTT. Its translation is CASSVGPNQPQHF. The entire variable domain, with the rest obtained from reference TRBV2 and TRBJ1-5, is as follows: EPEVTQTPSHQVTQMGQEVILRCVPISNHLYFYWYRQILGQKVEFLVSFYNNEISEKSEIFDDQFSVERPDGSNFTLKIRSTKLEDSAMYFCASSVGPNQPQHFGDGTRLSIL.

There are many counts of this clonotype. This chain uses TRBV11-2 with TRBJ2-5, with D perhaps TRBD1 (6 bases). The CDR3 length is 17 residues. V lost 1 base and J lost 2, with 17 bases in between. Germline values: CDR1 SGHAT, CDR2 FQNNGV. The CDR3 sequence: CASSLVGFAQGQETQYF. The CDR3 coding sequence is TGTGCCAGCAGCTTAGTGGGCTTTGCACAGGGACAAGAGACCCAGTACTTC.

There are many counts of this clonotype. This chain links TRBV7-2 with TRBJ2-3; D gene uncertain. Germline V CDR1 and CDR2: SGHTA, FQGNSA. The CDR3 is 15 residues long. V lost 1 base to trimming and J lost 0 bases, with 8 bases between them. In DNA, the CDR3 is TGTGCCAGCAGCTTAGGGCCGGACAGCACAGATACGCAGTATTTT. Its protein product is CASSLGPDSTDTQYF.

The rearrangement links TRBV13 to TRBJ1-1, with no clear D. V lost 5 bases and J 2 bases, leaving 6 bases between the germline ends. In germline, CDR1 is PRHDT, CDR2 FYEKMQ (reference sequence). The CDR3 has 12 amino acids. Written as DNA, the CDR3 is TGTGCCAGCAGCCCTGTCAACACTGAAGCTTTCTTT. Amino acids: CASSPVNTEAFF. The complete variable domain, with remaining parts taken from reference TRBV13 and TRBJ1-1, reads AAGVIQSPRHLIKEKRETATLKCYPIPRHDTVYWYQQGPGQDPQFLISFYEKMQSDKGSIPDRFSAQQFSDYHSELNMSSLELGDSALYFCASSPVNTEAFFGQGTRLTVV.

This clonotype came up a few times. This may be a read error, as it is one base from a much larger clone. V usage is TRBV11-2 and J usage is TRBJ1-2; D call uncertain. This CDR3 has 14 amino acids. Germline V gene data show CDR1 as SGHAT and CDR2 as FQNNGV. Trimming removed 5 bases at V and 6 bases at J, with 16 bases between. CDR3 DNA: TGTGCCAGCAGCCCTTTTGGGAGGATCGATGGCTACACCTTC. It encodes CASSPFGRIDGYTF. The full variable domain, with the rest looked up from reference TRBV11-2 and TRBJ1-2, is EAGVAQSPRYKIIEKRQSVAFWCNPISGHATLYWYQQILGQGPKLLIQFQNNGVVDDSQLPKDRFSAERLKGVDSTLKIQPAKLEDSAVYLCASSPFGRIDGYTFGSGTRLTVV.

This clonotype was found many times. This rearrangement joins TRBV13 to TRBJ2-6; D is uncertain. CDR1 is PRHDT and CDR2 is FYEKMQ in the germline V gene (reference sequence). The CDR3 length is 13 residues. V was pared by 3 bases and J by 4 bases, with 4 bases between. The CDR3 DNA sequence: TGTGCCAGCAGCTTTAGGGGGGCCAACGTCCTGACTTTC. Encoded protein: CASSFRGANVLTF.

The genes are TRBV30 and TRBJ1-1; D remains ambiguous. Germline CDR1 GTSNPN, CDR2 SVGIG (reference sequence). V was shortened by 5 bases and J by 0 bases, with 10 bases between the two germline ends. The CDR3 sequence is 13 residues long. The CDR3 region has the DNA TGTGCCTGGGGAAAGGAAGTGAACACTGAAGCTTTCTTT. Amino acid sequence: CAWGKEVNTEAFF.

This clonotype was seen only a few times. The chain combines TRBV7-2 with TRBJ1-6; unclear D gene. The CDR3 is 16 amino acids. Trimming removed 3 bases at V and 13 bases at J, with 22 bases between. In germline, CDR1 is SGHTA, CDR2 FQGNSA. In DNA, the CDR3 is TGTGCCAGCAGCTTGAGGGCCAGCTCCTATAATCCGCCCCTCCACTTT. Its protein is CASSLRASSYNPPLHF.

In the case of this clonotype: A much larger clone is a single base away; this may be a read error. The genes are TRBV4-1 and TRBJ2-4; no firm D call. Germline V gene sequence: CDR1 MGHRA, CDR2 YSYEKL. The CDR3 has 17 amino acids. The ends were cut back, 2 bases at V and 0 bases at J, with 14 bases in the middle. The CDR3 is CASSQNQIGIAKNIQYF. The CDR3 DNA sequence: TGCGCCAGCAGCCAAAATCAAATAGGGATAGCCAAAAACATTCAGTACTTC.

At least ten counts were recorded for this clonotype. V gene TRBV7-4 combines with J gene TRBJ1-5; 7 nucleotides line up with TRBD1. Trimming removed 4 bases from V and 2 bases from J; junction bases left unmatched: 2. Germline-derived CDR1 and CDR2 are SGHVT and SQSDAQ. The CDR3 is 14 residues long. Here the CDR3 DNA reads TGTGCCAGCAGCTGGACAGGCGGCAATCAGCCCCAGCATTTT. Protein product: CASSWTGGNQPQHF. Using reference TRBV7-4 and TRBJ1-5 for the parts outside the CDR3, the full variable domain is GAGVSQSPRYKVAKRGRDVALRCDSISGHVTLYWYRQTLGQGSEVLTYSQSDAQRDKSGRPSGRFSAERPERSVSTLKIQRTEQGDSAVYLCASSWTGGNQPQHFGDGTRLSIL.

This chain joins TRBV7-2 and TRBJ2-5; D remains unclear. The CDR3 extends over 15 amino acids. The V end lost 1 base, the J end lost 6 bases, and 15 bases lay between the germline ends. Germline V lookup: CDR1 SGHTA, CDR2 FQGNSA. Here the CDR3 DNA reads TGTGCCAGCAGCTTAGGGACGAGGCCTGGGAAGACCCAGTACTTC. Its protein product is CASSLGTRPGKTQYF.

By share, this clonotype ranks as medium-sized. The CDR3 here is CASRSQQGERETQYF. The CDR3 DNA is TGTGCCAGCAGATCACAACAGGGGGAGCGAGAGACCCAGTACTTC. This chain joins TRBV28 and TRBJ2-5, with TRBD1 matching over 8 bases. V shed 6 bases, J shed 4 bases, and the junction held 10 bases outside the gene matches. This CDR3 comprises 15 residues. Germline loops: CDR1 MDHEN, CDR2 SYDVKM.

This clonotype has at least ten counts. The J gene is TRBJ2-1, the V gene TRBV28, with TRBD2 identical over 7 bases. V lost 5 bases, J lost 7 bases, and 2 bases stayed unmatched. The CDR3 sequence is 12 residues long. CDR1 and CDR2 (germline): MDHEN, SYDVKM. For the CDR3, the DNA is TGTGCCAGCAGTGCGGGGGATAATGAGCAGTTCTTC. Its translation is CASSAGDNEQFF.

This clonotype occurred a few times. The rearrangement uses TRBV20-1 and TRBJ1-4; the D is unclear. The CDR3 has 15 residues. CDR1 DFQATT and CDR2 SNEGSKA come from the germline V gene (reference sequence). The V end lost 0 bases, the J end lost 3 bases, and 11 bases lay between the germline ends. CDR3 DNA: TGCAGTGCTAGAGATCCGGGAGAGCCTAATGAAAAACTGTTTTTT. It codes for CSARDPGEPNEKLFF.

This clonotype occurred once. The CDR3 DNA is TGTGCCAGCAGTGATAACATCTCTGGAAACACCATATATTTT. It yields the protein CASSDNISGNTIYF. J is TRBJ1-3 and V is TRBV28, with no clear D. The CDR3 extends over 14 amino acids. The V end lost 5 bases, the J end lost 0 bases, and 8 bases lay between the germline ends. Germline CDR1 and CDR2: MDHEN and SYDVKM.

This clonotype was detected only once. The rearrangement links TRBV29-1 to TRBJ2-1, with 12 bases identical to TRBD2. Germline lookup yields CDR1 SQVTM and CDR2 ANQGSEA. The CDR3 length is 14 residues. V lost 6 bases to trimming and J lost 5 bases; unmatched junction nucleotides: 5. CDR3 protein: CSVTGLAGNNEQFF. The CDR3, as DNA: TGCAGCGTGACGGGACTAGCGGGTAACAATGAGCAGTTCTTC.

This clonotype was recorded many times. The chain recombines TRBV7-2 with TRBJ2-7; perhaps TRBD1 as D (6 bases). This CDR3 is 13 amino acids long. Trimming pared 8 bases from V and 2 bases from J, leaving 13 bases between. Per germline, CDR1 SGHTA and CDR2 FQGNSA. The CDR3 nucleotides are TGTGCCAGCGCGCGGACAGCCGCCTACGAGCAGTACTTC. This gives the protein CASARTAAYEQYF.